Listed below are T cell receptor beta chains from one sample, sequenced in a study of OX40 agonist ivuxolimab in advanced cancers. Sequencing was performed with immunoSEQ multiplex PCR; in TCRdb, only in-frame clones are kept and a portion is missing. The repertoire holds about 75,000 clones, with approximately 86% as singletons. The specimen comprised CD4+ or CD8+ T cells sorted from blood, sampled in a trial of the OX40 agonist ivuxolimab. These receptors came from an adult with an advanced solid tumor such as melanoma, head and neck, liver or kidney cancer. Both conserved end residues are part of each CDR3. For some rows the clone size is stated as once, few or many, or as a class when expanded; others skip it.

>TRBV19|TRBJ1-2|-
CASTPEQGNYGYTF
>TRBV6-6|TRBJ1-1|few
CASSPLVPSLRAFF
>TRBV15|TRBJ2-5|-
CATSRVSGDRTQYF
>TRBV28|TRBJ2-3|-
CASSLRQRTSTDTQYF
>TRBV27|TRBJ2-7|-
CASSLLTSGSGEQYF
>TRBV5-1|TRBJ2-1|-
CASSDLGEQFF
>TRBV7-9|TRBJ2-7|once
CASSLSVSGSTSYEQYF
>TRBV18|TRBJ1-1|once
CASSGGSMNTEAFF
>TRBV11-3|TRBJ1-1|-
CASSFSGRANTEAFF
>TRBV30|TRBJ1-2|-
CAWTYYGYGYTF
>TRBV2|TRBJ2-3|few
CASRRGGDRWADTQYF
>TRBV2|TRBJ1-2|-
CALQNRGHGYTF
>TRBV2|TRBJ2-2|-
CASSVTGNPGELFF
>TRBV27|TRBJ1-5|-
CASSARHRGEQPQHF
>TRBV5-1|TRBJ2-5|-
CASRPSGRGGETQYF
>TRBV10-1|TRBJ1-1|-
CASSSSLNTEAFF
>TRBV5-1|TRBJ2-7|-
CASSSTGALSYEQYF
>TRBV7-6|TRBJ2-7|once
CASSQAGGSSYEQYF
>TRBV2|TRBJ2-5|-
CASSRAETQYF
>TRBV7-9|TRBJ2-7|-
CASTLSAGSSYEQYF
>TRBV15|TRBJ2-5|-
CATSRESGHYSMWSPYF
>TRBV15|TRBJ2-6|-
CATSRAGGIGANVLTF
>TRBV15|TRBJ2-7|few
CATSRDLSYEQYF